The subject of this entry is one TCR beta chain. Its antigen specificity is not known. No base qualities exist here, and no much larger clone lies one base off it. Library creation used the immunoSEQ multiplex PCR assay. The original methods were these. A statistical classification framework was developed to diagnose cytomegalovirus status using the catalog of TCR beta chain sequences. In TCRdb, the immuneACCESS table is reduced to in-frame sequences with V and J assigned. These tables do not hold every clone; where another copy was compared, an unresolved V gene accounts for under half, and the others remain unexplained. V and J calls and clone size are copied from that table; D and trimming were computed from the DNA. For this sample there are some 140,000 clones; roughly four fifths appear just once. The ten most abundant clones make up 30% of the sample. The sample comes from a study of cytomegalovirus exposure and HLA in healthy donors (dated by TCRdb to 2015 to 2018). Broadly, across the study: According to a later analysis, one platform produced both the 120 validation repertoires and the 700 or so repertoires of the first cohort. The aim of the study was to test whether cataloging public T cell receptors could identify signatures of past pathogen exposure. The study combined high-throughput TCR immunosequencing, statistical association of individual TCRs with disease status, and machine learning to predict cytomegalovirus infection status. A separate validation cohort of over 95 different subjects was used in addition to the roughly 670-subject first cohort. Study-wide findings and limitations: A few of the identified cytomegalovirus-associated TCR beta chains were confirmed in vitro to be specific for cytomegalovirus antigens. While some public TCRs were present in many individuals, most TCR sequences turned up only very rarely across donors. It was suggested by the authors that the approach could potentially be generalized to other disease states and immunological phenotypes. A later analysis lacked HLA typing for the validation cohort, so it scored co-occurrence in that cohort across all 120 or so repertoires. A total of 164 TCR beta chains were listed by the study as associated with cytomegalovirus. In a later analysis, TCRs clustered in the first cohort were found to also tend to co-occur in the 100 to 150 validation repertoires, with 85% to 95% of cluster scores above 0. The classifier was reported to diagnose cytomegalovirus status with high specificity and sensitivity in both the original cohort and the validation cohort.

Separate from the approximately 700-subject first cohort, the validation cohort of 90 to 150 subjects was the group to which the donors belonged. Sequenced material: PBMCs. The receptor's source is a man in his thirties or forties in good health and CMV-seropositive.

CDR3 region: CASSRSGGAGRYEQYF. The DNA reads as follows: TGTGCCAGCAGCCGGAGCGGGGGGGCCGGTAGGTACGAGCAGTACTTC. Rearrangement joined TRBV7-2 to TRBJ2-7; 10 central nucleotides agree with TRBD2. CDR1 is given as SGHTA and CDR2 as FQGNSA, both from the germline V gene. The CDR3 covers 16 residues, taking in both the cysteine and the phenylalanine. The entry retains the CDR3 DNA only, 48 bases that are in frame from base 1. V ends up 5 bases short and J 4 bases short, with an unmatched junction base count of 11.